This entry describes one T cell receptor beta chain. The data derive from a study of technical replicates of blood from a few donors. The V gene's germline CDR1 is MNHEY and CDR2 SVGAGI. V gave up 0 bases and J gave up 5 bases; unmatched junction bases: 4. The CDR3 contains 16 residues. Measured with immunoSEQ multiplex PCR; TCRdb has only the in-frame clones, and not every one. The data contain over 85,000 clones, around 96% of them singletons. This sequence originates from a human donor in good health. This rearrangement joins TRBV6-5 to TRBJ2-1; 10 bases map to TRBD1. Sample: T cells isolated from PBMCs. The DNA of the CDR3 is TGTGCCAGCAGTTACTCGCGGGGACAGGGGCACAATGAGCAGTTCTTC. Residues: CASSYSRGQGHNEQFF.